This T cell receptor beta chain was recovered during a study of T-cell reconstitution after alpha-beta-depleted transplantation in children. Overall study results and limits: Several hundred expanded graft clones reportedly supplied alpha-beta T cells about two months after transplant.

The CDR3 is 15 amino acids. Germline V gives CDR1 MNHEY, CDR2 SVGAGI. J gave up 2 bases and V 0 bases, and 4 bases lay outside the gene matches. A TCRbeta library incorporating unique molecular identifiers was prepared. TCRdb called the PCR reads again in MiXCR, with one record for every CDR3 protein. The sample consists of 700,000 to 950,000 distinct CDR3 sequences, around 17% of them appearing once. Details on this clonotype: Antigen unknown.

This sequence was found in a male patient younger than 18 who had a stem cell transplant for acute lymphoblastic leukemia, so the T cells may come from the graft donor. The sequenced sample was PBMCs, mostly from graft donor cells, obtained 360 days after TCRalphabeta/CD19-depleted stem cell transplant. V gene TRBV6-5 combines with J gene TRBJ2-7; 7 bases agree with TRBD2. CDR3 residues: CASSYSSLAAYEQYF. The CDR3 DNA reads TGTGCCAGCAGTTACTCGAGCCTAGCGGCCTACGAGCAGTACTTC.